This T cell receptor (beta chain) was documented in a study of blood T cell repertoires in COVID-19 (dated by TCRdb to the early 2020s). Background for the entire study: Collaborator samples came from the United States, Italy and Spain and covered acute and convalescent phases of COVID-19. The prospective study material was composed of cDNA or gDNA derived from T cells, B-cell-depleted T cells, or PBMCs. The dataset comprised deeply sampled blood TCRbeta repertoires from subjects exposed to, actively infected with, or recovered from COVID-19. The repertoires were released in a freely available public database intended as a resource for research on the immune response to SARS-CoV-2. The samples were drawn from the first 160 participants of the ongoing ImmuneRACE study and from about 1,200 subjects provided by 6 global collaborators. Nearly every sample came with metadata listing a de-identified subject ID, COVID-19 status, age in years and sex. Where available, HLA class I and class II types were obtained from metadata supplied by the sample provider rather than from assay-based typing. Findings and caveats that apply to the study as a whole: How much clinical and demographic metadata was included differed by source and by participant, and the metadata was provided uncurated.

Concerning this clone itself: The antigen it binds to is not known. No base-level quality is on record; no much larger clone is a single base apart.

The immunoSEQ Assay, a bias-controlled multiplex PCR, was used to amplify TCRbeta CDR3 regions from genomic DNA. The authors' analysis ran thus. The number of nucleated cells in each sample was estimated by amplification of reference gene primers within the assay. Sequence reads were collapsed and filtered to measure the absolute abundance of every unique TCRbeta CDR3 rearrangement. Productive Simpson clonality was computed per sample as the square root of Simpson's diversity index over productive rearrangements. TCRdb took over this immuneACCESS table, retaining in-frame rearrangements with V and J assigned. Such tables are incomplete; in checked studies, under half of the missing clones stem from an unresolved V gene, and the remainder is unexplained. V and J calls and clone size are as listed in that table; D and trimming were resolved from the DNA. This sample gives under 350,000 clones in total; 65% to 90% of them show up just once. The top ten clones comprise approximately 4.4% of the sample.

Participants in the prospective study were enrolled through a virtual design, were aged about 18 to 100 years, and lived in 24 United States geographic areas. In the prospective study, participants were assigned to cohorts based on the clinical history participants reported in a screening survey and a study questionnaire. In the prospective study, mobile phlebotomists collected whole blood, serum and a nasopharyngeal or oropharyngeal swab from each participant. Prospective study participants could optionally give additional blood draws and questionnaires over an approximately 2-month period. Blood samples from the prospective study were shipped frozen or at room temperature prior to DNA extraction. The germline V gene provides CDR1 SGDLS and CDR2 YYNGEE. Its CDR3 holds 14 amino acids, cysteine through phenylalanine. Just the 42-base CDR3 DNA is kept, in frame starting at base 1. At the junction V is shortened by 0 bases and J by 4 bases; bases outside the gene matches: 1.

The TCR was taken from a woman aged 40 to 55 with acute COVID-19. The V gene is TRBV9 and the J gene is TRBJ2-5, with 9 bases aligning to TRBD1. Sequencing was carried out using PBMCs or T cells enriched from blood (not recorded which). The CDR3 region has the sequence CASSVDRGPETQYF. The nucleotide sequence is TGTGCCAGCAGCGTAGACAGGGGGCCAGAGACCCAGTACTTC.